The T cell receptor beta chain under discussion was sequenced for a study of control samples from healthy donors and cancer patients. TCRdb keeps only in-frame clones here, not all; method: immunoSEQ multiplex PCR. Seen here are more than 150,000 clones, 90% to 95% observed once, and the top ten hold roughly 1.5%. This clone was seen once. Input material: blood. This sequence was found in a man aged 18 to 30 in good health.

The DNA of the CDR3 is TGTGCCAGCAGCGCGACAGGGGGCACTGAAGCTTTCTTT. Translated: CASSATGGTEAFF. The chain recombines TRBV7-9 with TRBJ1-1; 9 bases match TRBD1. V gave up 5 bases and J gave up 4 bases; unmatched junction bases: 2. This CDR3 comprises 13 residues. Germline loops: CDR1 SEHNR, CDR2 FQNEAQ (reference sequence).